This T cell receptor beta chain was obtained from a study of blood T cells in healthy people across ages. Extraction of total RNA produced a minimum of 5.5 micrograms from each sample. CDR3 length: 15 amino acids. CDR1 is MNHEY and CDR2 is SVGEGT in the germline V gene. Trimming cost V 6 bases and J 5 bases, with 16 bases left between them. It was with a sample-barcoded 5' primer and a J-beta primer mix that a second PCR of roughly 7 to 12 cycles was run. TCRdb processed the 5' RACE reads anew with MiXCR; each CDR3 protein has one entry. This sample carries 1.8 million or so distinct CDR3 sequences, more than 35% of them seen once, and the ten largest clones take approximately 22%. Study-level results: Since the PBMCs were unsorted, naive and antigen-experienced cells could not be conclusively compared. Relative to aged donors, long-lived donors carried more naive CD4+ cells and displayed higher diversity.

With regard to this clonotype: Its antigen is as yet unknown.

Sequenced sample: blood. The receptor was derived from a human donor in good health. The chain joins TRBV6-2 or TRBV6-3 to TRBJ2-2; D is unclear. The CDR3 here is CASSSAPSGTGELFF. In DNA form, the CDR3 reads TGTGCCAGCAGCTCCGCCCCCTCGGGTACCGGGGAGCTGTTTTTT.